One sample yielded the 27 T cell receptor beta chains listed below, sequenced in a study of blood T cell repertoires in COVID-19. The method was immunoSEQ multiplex PCR; TCRdb's version includes in-frame clones alone and lacks a portion of them. The data hold some 180,000 clones, with about three quarters observed a single time. Sequenced: peripheral blood. These receptors all come from a woman in her forties or fifties with active or convalescent COVID-19.

The CDR3 reads CASIQTGQADTEAFF. The CDR3 region has the DNA TGTGCCAGCATTCAGACCGGACAGGCTGACACTGAAGCTTTCTTT. The chain links TRBV6-5 to TRBJ1-1; TRBD1 aligns across 7 bases. The J segment lost 3 bases and the V segment lost 7 bases, leaving 11 bases of the junction unmatched. CDR3 length: 15 amino acids. Germline assignment: CDR1 MNHEY and CDR2 SVGAGI.

The chain carries TRBV11-1 and TRBJ1-6; tentative D call: TRBD1 (5 bases). Germline CDR1 SGHAT, CDR2 FQDESV (reference sequence). CDR3 length: 14 amino acids. V shed 5 bases and J shed 10 bases, with 15 bases lying between them. CDR3 sequence reads: CASSLAQGGSPLHF. Written as DNA, the CDR3 is TGTGCCAGCAGCCTGGCGCAGGGAGGATCACCCCTCCACTTT.

This clone has more than one count but fewer than ten. The chain has TRBV19 and TRBJ1-1; 9 nucleotides align to TRBD1. CDR1 and CDR2 from the germline V gene are LNHDA and SQIVND (reference sequence). The CDR3 has 14 residues. V trimming: 10 bases; J trimming: 0 bases; junction bases outside the gene matches: 6. The CDR3 DNA is TGTGCCACCCGGACAGGGGATTTGAACACTGAAGCTTTCTTT. Protein: CATRTGDLNTEAFF.

The chain combines TRBV5-1 with TRBJ2-7; 14 bases align to TRBD2. The CDR3 contains 15 residues. CDR1 and CDR2 from the germline V gene are SGHRS and YFSETQ. V lost 4 bases to trimming and J lost 6 bases; unmatched junction nucleotides: 6. CDR3 nucleotides: TGCGCCAGCAGCCCGGGACTAGCGGGAGCAAGCGAGCAGTACTTC. This translates into CASSPGLAGASEQYF.

This chain joins TRBV19 and TRBJ1-2, with TRBD1 identical over 9 bases. After removal of 5 bases from V and 3 bases from J, the junction contained 4 bases not matched to a gene. Looked up from germline, CDR1 is LNHDA and CDR2 is SQIVND (reference sequence). This CDR3 is built from 14 residues. The CDR3 protein is CASSFWTGDYGYTF. CDR3 nucleotide sequence: TGTGCCAGTAGTTTCTGGACAGGGGACTATGGCTACACCTTC.

The chain recombines TRBV9 with TRBJ2-7, with 7 positions matching TRBD2. Germline lookup yields CDR1 SGDLS and CDR2 YYNGEE. V dropped 0 bases and J dropped 5; count of bases not matched to a gene: 26. The CDR3 consists of 21 residues. CDR3 loop: CASSVESLGTDLSGNLHEQYF. CDR3 DNA sequence: TGTGCCAGCAGCGTAGAGTCCCTAGGGACCGACCTCAGCGGGAATCTCCACGAGCAGTACTTC.

This chain uses TRBV5-1 with TRBJ1-6; D is perhaps TRBD1 (5 bases). CDR1 SGHRS and CDR2 YFSETQ come from the germline V gene. The CDR3 is made up of 14 amino acids. V was shortened by 4 bases and J by 5 bases, with 10 bases between the two germline ends. The CDR3 is CASSEDKNNSPLHF. The CDR3, as DNA: TGCGCCAGCAGCGAGGACAAGAATAATTCACCCCTCCACTTT. Complete variable domain (other parts from reference TRBV5-1 and TRBJ1-6): KAGVTQTPRYLIKTRGQQVTLSCSPISGHRSVSWYQQTPGQGLQFLFEYFSETQRNKGNFPGRFSGRQFSNSRSEMNVSTLELGDSALYLCASSEDKNNSPLHFGNGTRLTVT.

This clone appeared a few times. V usage is TRBV3-1 (or the pseudogene TRBV3-2) and J usage is TRBJ1-1; a possible D gene is TRBD1 (6 bases). This CDR3 spans 14 amino acids. The V gene's germline CDR1 is LGHDT and CDR2 YNNKEL (reference sequence). V was shortened by 0 bases and J by 6 bases, with 11 bases between the two germline ends. The CDR3 DNA is TGTGCCAGCAGCCAAGACTACAGGGTAGCTGAAGCTTTCTTT. Amino acids: CASSQDYRVAEAFF.

This clone came up a few times. J is TRBJ1-2 and V is TRBV6-5; 8 nucleotides line up with TRBD1. This CDR3 comprises 14 residues. Trimming cost V 6 bases and J 7 bases; bases outside gene matches: 10. Per the germline V gene, CDR1 is MNHEY and CDR2 is SVGAGI. The CDR3 coding sequence is TGTGCCAGCAGGACCGACAGGGGTTTGGGTGGCTACACCTTC. Translating it yields CASRTDRGLGGYTF.

This CDR3 reads CASSQLSESYVEQFF. The CDR3 coding sequence is TGCGCCAGCAGCCAGCTTAGCGAGAGTTACGTTGAGCAGTTCTTC. The chain combines TRBV4-3 with TRBJ2-1, with TRBD2 as a possible D gene (5 bases). The CDR3 is 15 residues long. CDR1 LGHNA and CDR2 YSLEER come from the germline V gene. Trimming left V 3 bases short and J 9 bases short, with 18 bases between.

The V call is TRBV3-1 (or the pseudogene TRBV3-2), the J call TRBJ1-1, with 8 bases fitting TRBD1. Trimming removed 9 bases from V and 1 base from J; junction bases left unmatched: 4. The germline V gene encodes CDR1 LGHDT and CDR2 YNNKEL (reference sequence). The CDR3 is made up of 13 amino acids. This CDR3 is CASGTGGNTEAFF. As DNA, the CDR3 is TGTGCCAGTGGGACAGGAGGGAACACTGAAGCTTTCTTT.

The chain uses TRBV19 and TRBJ1-1, with TRBD1 matching 7 bases. Germline lookup yields CDR1 LNHDA and CDR2 SQIVND (reference sequence). V dropped 2 bases and J dropped 2; count of bases not matched to a gene: 8. The CDR3 loop spans 16 amino acids. DNA of the CDR3: TGTGCCAGTAGTATAAAGGGACAGACGTCTAACACTGAAGCTTTCTTT. Translating gives CASSIKGQTSNTEAFF.

In its sample, this clone was seen once. The genes are TRBV27 and TRBJ2-1; TRBD2 is a possible D gene (5 bases). CDR1 MNHEY and CDR2 SMNVEV come from the germline V gene (reference sequence). V gave up 6 bases and J gave up 0 bases, with 6 bases separating them. This CDR3 has 13 amino acids. This chain's CDR3 is CASRGSSYNEQFF. For the CDR3, the DNA is TGTGCCAGCAGAGGGAGCTCCTACAATGAGCAGTTCTTC.

CDR3 bases: TGCGCCAGCAGCCAAGAGGTGGGCGGGACAGGGGTCGGCGAGCAGTACTTC. As protein: CASSQEVGGTGVGEQYF. The chain couples TRBV4-3 to TRBJ2-7, with TRBD1 identical over 10 bases. V gave up 0 bases and J gave up 6 bases; unmatched junction bases: 11. This CDR3 is 17 amino acids long. Germline V gives CDR1 LGHNA, CDR2 YSLEER.

This clone was seen at least ten times. The chain uses TRBV11-3 and TRBJ1-2; TRBD1 is a possible D gene (5 bases). Per the germline V gene, CDR1 is SGHNT and CDR2 is YENEEA. Trimming removed 0 bases from V and 8 bases from J, with 19 bases in between. This CDR3 region has 16 residues. The chain's CDR3 is CASSLDHGGVSIGYTF. For the CDR3, the DNA is TGTGCCAGCAGCTTAGATCACGGGGGTGTATCGATCGGCTACACCTTC.

The chain has TRBV20-1 and TRBJ2-7, with a possible D match to TRBD2 (5 bases). Per the germline V gene, CDR1 is DFQATT and CDR2 is SNEGSKA (reference sequence). Trimming pared 3 bases from V and 5 bases from J, leaving 17 bases between. This CDR3 spans 14 amino acids. In nucleotides, the CDR3 is TGCAGTGCTAGTCAGGCGAGGGTTGGCAACGAGCAGTACTTC. It encodes CSASQARVGNEQYF.

The chain uses TRBV6-5 and TRBJ1-5; D unclear. The ends were cut back, 5 bases at V and 7 bases at J, with 9 bases in the middle. This CDR3 has 12 amino acids. Looked up from germline, CDR1 is MNHEY and CDR2 is SVGAGI. CDR3 coding DNA: TGTGCCAGCAGTCCCCGTTTCCAGCCCCAGCATTTT. It is translated as CASSPRFQPQHF.

Note on this clone: This same CDR3 is encoded by further DNA sequences in the sample. The genes are TRBV12-3 or TRBV12-4 and TRBJ2-5; D not certain. Trimming took 4 bases from V and 2 from J, leaving 2 bases between them. This CDR3 has 11 amino acids. The DNA for the CDR3 is TGTGCCAGCAGTTCGCAAGAGACCCAGTACTTC. Translation: CASSSQETQYF.

J is TRBJ1-4 and V is TRBV20-1, with D uncertain. V was cut by 2 bases and J by 6 bases, with 4 bases left in between. The CDR3 loop spans 11 amino acids. Germline values: CDR1 DFQATT, CDR2 SNEGSKA (reference sequence). The CDR3 protein is CSARLDEKLFF. The CDR3 nucleotides are TGCAGTGCTAGACTCGATGAAAAACTGTTTTTT.

This clone was detected once. The chain links TRBV5-1 to TRBJ2-1; 7 bases match TRBD1. Trimming cost V 4 bases and J 0 bases; bases outside gene matches: 4. Germline loops: CDR1 SGHRS, CDR2 YFSETQ. There are 15 residues in the CDR3. The CDR3 bases are TGCGCCAGCAGCAAGGGACAGAACTCCTACAATGAGCAGTTCTTC. Encoded protein: CASSKGQNSYNEQFF.

Regarding this clone: A much bigger clone sits one base away, suggesting this may be a read error. V usage is TRBV6-5 and J usage is TRBJ1-6; 7 positions match TRBD1. The germline V gene encodes CDR1 MNHEY and CDR2 SVGAGI. The CDR3 loop spans 15 amino acids. The chain's CDR3 is CASSYRQGGNSPPHF. For the CDR3, the DNA is TGTGCCAGCAGTTATCGACAGGGCGGTAATTCACCCCCCCACTTT.

This clone has a single count. The genes are TRBV7-9 and TRBJ1-2; a weak D match, TRBD1 (5 bases). In germline, CDR1 is SEHNR, CDR2 FQNEAQ (reference sequence). Deletions cut 4 bases from V and 7 bases from J, with 19 bases between. The CDR3 runs 15 residues. The DNA of the CDR3 is TGTGCCAGCAGCTACTCACAGGCGCCCATTGGTGGCTACACCTTC. As protein: CASSYSQAPIGGYTF.

Only a few counts were recorded for this clone. This chain joins TRBV30 and TRBJ2-5; D is ambiguous. Germline CDR1 is GTSNPN and CDR2 is SVGIG (reference sequence). CDR3 size: 16 residues. V lost 3 bases to trimming and J lost 3 bases, with 20 bases between them. The DNA for the CDR3 is TGTGCCTGGAGGGCTCCCTTTATTGCAGTCGAAGAGACCCAGTACTTC. It is translated as CAWRAPFIAVEETQYF.

This chain uses TRBV28 with TRBJ1-3; 7 bases align to TRBD1. Germline-derived CDR1 and CDR2 are MDHEN and SYDVKM. This CDR3 is built from 13 residues. The junction had 11 bases not matched to a gene; V was cut back by 11 bases and J by 7 bases. Written as DNA, the CDR3 is TGTGCCGGACAAGACAGGGCCCTCAACACCATATATTTT. This translates into CAGQDRALNTIYF.

About this clone: A much more abundant neighbour one base away suggests this may be a read error. The chain uses TRBV6-5 and TRBJ2-3, with TRBD2 matching over 9 bases. The CDR3 extends over 15 amino acids. Germline CDR1 and CDR2: MNHEY and SVGAGI. The V and J ends lost 6 bases and 0 bases, in that order; junction bases with no gene match: 4. Written as DNA, the CDR3 is TGTGCCAGCAGCTCCGGGACTAGCAGCACAGATACGCAGTATTTT. It specifies CASSSGTSSTDTQYF.

The chain uses TRBV30 and TRBJ1-1; tentative D call: TRBD1 (5 bases). This CDR3 is built from 12 residues. Germline V gene sequence: CDR1 GTSNPN, CDR2 SVGIG (reference sequence). V shed 6 bases and J shed 5 bases, with 13 bases lying between them. The CDR3 region is CACHVGGTEAFF. CDR3 in DNA: TGTGCCTGTCACGTCGGGGGAACTGAAGCTTTCTTT.

The rearrangement uses TRBV28 and TRBJ2-7, with TRBD1 matching 7 bases. The CDR3 contains 18 residues. Germline values: CDR1 MDHEN, CDR2 SYDVKM. Unmatched junction bases numbered 21, after V lost 8 bases and J lost 2 bases. The CDR3 DNA is TGTGCCAGCGCCCCGCCTTTGGGGGTGGGACAGAAACCCTACGAGCAGTACTTC. Its protein product is CASAPPLGVGQKPYEQYF.